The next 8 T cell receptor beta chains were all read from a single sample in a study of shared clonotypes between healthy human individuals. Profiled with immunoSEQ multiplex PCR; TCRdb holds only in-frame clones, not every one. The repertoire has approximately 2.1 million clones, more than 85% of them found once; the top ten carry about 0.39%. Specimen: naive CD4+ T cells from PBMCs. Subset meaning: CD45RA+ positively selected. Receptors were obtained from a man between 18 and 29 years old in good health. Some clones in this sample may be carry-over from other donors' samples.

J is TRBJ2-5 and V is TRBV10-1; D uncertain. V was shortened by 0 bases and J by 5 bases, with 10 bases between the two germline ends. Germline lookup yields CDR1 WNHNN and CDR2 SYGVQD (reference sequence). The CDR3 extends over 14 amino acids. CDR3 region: CASSESRQEETQYF. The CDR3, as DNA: TGCGCCAGCAGTGAGTCCCGGCAGGAGGAGACCCAGTACTTC.

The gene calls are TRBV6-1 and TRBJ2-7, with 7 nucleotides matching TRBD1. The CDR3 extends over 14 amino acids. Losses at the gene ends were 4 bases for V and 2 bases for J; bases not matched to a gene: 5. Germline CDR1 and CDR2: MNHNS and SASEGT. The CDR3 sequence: CASSGRQGAYEQYF. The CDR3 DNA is TGTGCCAGCAGTGGCCGGCAGGGGGCCTACGAGCAGTACTTC.

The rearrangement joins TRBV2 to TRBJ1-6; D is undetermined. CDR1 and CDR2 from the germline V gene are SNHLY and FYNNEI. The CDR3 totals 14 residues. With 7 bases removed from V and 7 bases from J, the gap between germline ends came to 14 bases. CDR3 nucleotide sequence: TGTGCCAGCAACCAACACGAGATCAATTCACCCCTCCACTTT. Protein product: CASNQHEINSPLHF.

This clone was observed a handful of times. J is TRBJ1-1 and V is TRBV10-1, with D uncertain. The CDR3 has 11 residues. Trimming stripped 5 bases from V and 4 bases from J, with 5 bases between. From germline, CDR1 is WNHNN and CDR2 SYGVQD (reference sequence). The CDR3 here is CASSSGTEAFF. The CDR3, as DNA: TGCGCCAGCAGTTCGGGCACTGAAGCTTTCTTT.

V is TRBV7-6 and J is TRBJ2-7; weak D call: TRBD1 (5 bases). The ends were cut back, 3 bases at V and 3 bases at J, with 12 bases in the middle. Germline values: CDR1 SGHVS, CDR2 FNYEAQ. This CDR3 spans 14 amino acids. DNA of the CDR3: TGTGCCAGCAGCTTGGCCTACAGGAACTACGAGCAGTACTTC. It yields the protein CASSLAYRNYEQYF.

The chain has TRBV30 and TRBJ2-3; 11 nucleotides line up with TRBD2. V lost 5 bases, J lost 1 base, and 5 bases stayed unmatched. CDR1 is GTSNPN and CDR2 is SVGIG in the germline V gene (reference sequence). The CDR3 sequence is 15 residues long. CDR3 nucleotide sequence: TGTGCCTGGGGACCGGGACTAGCGGGCACAGATACGCAGTATTTT. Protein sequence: CAWGPGLAGTDTQYF.

For the CDR3, the DNA is TGCGCCAGCAGCTTGGCCCGTCTGTCCAATGAGCAGTTCTTC. Amino acids: CASSLARLSNEQFF. This chain links TRBV5-1 with TRBJ2-1; D gene uncertain. With 0 bases removed from V and 6 bases from J, the gap between germline ends came to 10 bases. The CDR3 has 14 amino acids. Germline CDR1 and CDR2: SGHRS and YFSETQ.

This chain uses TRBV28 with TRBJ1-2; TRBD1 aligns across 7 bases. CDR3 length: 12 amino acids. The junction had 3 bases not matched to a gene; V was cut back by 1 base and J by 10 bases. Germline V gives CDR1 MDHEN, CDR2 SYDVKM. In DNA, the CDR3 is TGTGCCAGCAGTTTATTGCAGGGGGTCTACACCTTC. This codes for CASSLLQGVYTF.